Each of the 6 T cell receptor beta chains below was sequenced from the same sample in a study of cytomegalovirus exposure and HLA in healthy donors. TCRdb's copy holds only in-frame clones and misses some; the assay was immunoSEQ multiplex PCR. The repertoire has 130,000 or so clones, about 88% of them found once; the top ten carry 9%. Sequenced input: PBMCs. The receptors derive from a young woman in good health and CMV-seropositive.

The chain carries TRBV14 and TRBJ1-2; D call uncertain. Trimming cost V 6 bases and J 4 bases, with 9 bases left between them. Germline V CDR1 and CDR2: SGHDN, FVKESK. The CDR3 totals 12 residues. CDR3 protein: CASSDGSYGYTF. The CDR3 nucleotides are TGTGCCAGCAGTGACGGGTCCTATGGCTACACCTTC.

This chain joins TRBV7-2 and TRBJ1-5; possibly TRBD1 for D (5 bases). The length of the CDR3 is 17 residues. Germline V lookup: CDR1 SGHTA, CDR2 FQGNSA. With 1 base removed from V and 1 base from J, the gap between germline ends came to 14 bases. CDR3 coding DNA: TGTGCCAGCAGCTTAGGGTGGGGGGATTTGAGCAATCAGCCCCAGCATTTT. Its protein product is CASSLGWGDLSNQPQHF.

The V and J genes are TRBV28 and TRBJ2-7, with 8 bases lining up with TRBD1. V lost 7 bases to trimming and J lost 2 bases; unmatched junction nucleotides: 10. In germline, CDR1 is MDHEN, CDR2 SYDVKM. The CDR3 is made up of 15 amino acids. The CDR3 sequence: CASTPTGTGPYEQYF. The CDR3 bases are TGTGCCAGCACCCCGACCGGGACAGGACCCTACGAGCAGTACTTC. The full variable domain, its missing parts supplied by reference TRBV28 and TRBJ2-7, is DVKVTQSSRYLVKRTGEKVFLECVQDMDHENMFWYRQDPGLGLRLIYFSYDVKMKEKGDIPEGYSVSREKKERFSLILESASTNQTSMYLCASTPTGTGPYEQYFGPGTRLTVT.

This clone occurred once. The genes are TRBV29-1 and TRBJ2-5, with D possibly TRBD2 on 5 matching bases. From germline, CDR1 is SQVTM and CDR2 ANQGSEA. V lost 7 bases, J lost 2 bases, and 8 bases lay in between. The CDR3 contains 11 residues. The CDR3 is CSAGVQETQYF. The DNA for the CDR3 is TGCAGCGCCGGGGTTCAAGAGACCCAGTACTTC.

The gene calls are TRBV6-5 and TRBJ1-2; possible D gene TRBD1, 5 bases. V was pared by 0 bases and J by 6 bases, with 17 bases between. Germline V gene data show CDR1 as MNHEY and CDR2 as SVGAGI. The CDR3 is 16 residues long. CDR3 sequence (DNA): TGTGCCAGCAGTTACTCGCAGGTACAGGTTGCGAATGGCTACACCTTC. Residues: CASSYSQVQVANGYTF.

The chain combines TRBV7-2 with TRBJ2-3, with a possible D match to TRBD2 (6 bases). V shed 5 bases and J shed 0 bases, with 12 bases lying between them. CDR3 size: 15 residues. CDR1 and CDR2 from the germline V gene are SGHTA and FQGNSA. The CDR3 coding sequence is TGTGCCAGCAGCGGAGGGTGGGGCAGCACAGATACGCAGTATTTT. Translating it yields CASSGGWGSTDTQYF.